This T cell receptor (beta chain) was obtained from a study of T cells after yellow fever vaccination. The study made its TCR cDNA through 5'RACE template switching. That step introduced a universal primer site along with UMIs. MiXCR, run by TCRdb on the 5' RACE reads, gives a single entry per CDR3 protein. Here the sample spans some 670,000 distinct CDR3 sequences, approximately 13% being singletons. Overall study findings and caveats: Across the CD4 and CD8 compartments, a small share of clonotypes was present in both. Most primary-vaccination clones recurred post-booster (around 95% CD4, about 87% CD8).

As concerns this clonotype: The target antigen is unknown.

The CDR3 consists of 13 residues. CDR1 and CDR2 from the germline V gene are DFQATT and SNEGSKA (reference sequence). Trimming took 6 bases from V and 7 from J; bases not matched to a gene: 5. V and J are TRBV20-1 and TRBJ2-2, with 10 bases matching TRBD2. The sample was PBMCs, taken on the day of the yellow fever booster vaccination. This TCR was sampled from a man aged 25-45 years who received the YFV17D yellow fever vaccine. The CDR3 DNA reads TGCAGTGCCCCGGGACTAGCGAACGGGGAGCTGTTTTTT. It specifies CSAPGLANGELFF.